A single TCR beta chain is shown here with its context. Its antigen remains unidentified. Germline CDR1 reads SEHNR; CDR2 reads FQNEAQ (reference sequence). V was pared by 1 base and J by 6 bases, with 8 bases between. CDR3 length: 13 residues. TCRdb re-derived calls from the 5' RACE reads in MiXCR, one entry per CDR3 protein. The table has under 700,000 distinct CDR3 sequences, around 21% seen once. The data stem from a study of T-cell memory formation after mild COVID-19. Study-wide background: The study found TCR clusters largely donor specific. Study-level points and caveats: Most CD4+ clones that shrank were in CM and EM, while CD8+ ones turned up in EMRA. There were some responding clones in pre-infection memory, which suggested that cross-reactive memory had joined.

Sequencing was performed on PBMCs or a T cell subset sorted from them (not recorded which). The chain is built from TRBV7-9 and TRBJ2-3; D gene ambiguous. The receptor was derived from an adult woman who had mild COVID-19 (a few samples of this study predate the infection). Cell type and time point are not known. In DNA form, the CDR3 reads TGTGCCAGCAGCTTAGAAGGGCGGGATACGCAGTATTTT. It specifies CASSLEGRDTQYF.